A single sample gave rise to the 10 T cell receptor beta chains below, sequenced in a study of blood T cell repertoires in COVID-19. The method was immunoSEQ multiplex PCR; TCRdb's version includes in-frame clones alone and lacks a portion of them. The table lists around 100,000 clones, more than 75% of them singletons. The sample was peripheral blood. These receptors all come from a human donor in a cohort sampled during active COVID-19.

The CDR3 protein is CASSQVGGQGAGGGSYGEQFF. CDR3 bases: TGCGCCAGCAGCCAAGTGGGAGGACAGGGGGCCGGCGGCGGGAGCTACGGTGAGCAGTTCTTC. This chain uses TRBV4-3 with TRBJ2-1; 11 positions agree with TRBD1. The CDR3 totals 21 residues. V trimming: 1 base; J trimming: 9 bases; junction bases outside the gene matches: 23. Germline V CDR1 and CDR2: LGHNA, YSLEER.

The chain joins TRBV5-4 to TRBJ1-2; the match to TRBD1 covers 7 bases. Germline V CDR1 and CDR2: SGHNT, YYREEE (reference sequence). The CDR3 has 13 residues. J gave up 7 bases and V 5 bases, and 8 bases lay outside the gene matches. The CDR3 protein is CASRLQGGGGYTF. The DNA for the CDR3 is TGTGCCAGCAGACTGCAGGGGGGCGGTGGCTACACCTTC.

This clone was counted a few times. CDR3 DNA: TGTGCCAGCAGCTTACGACAGGGGGGCGAGCAGTACTTC. Translated: CASSLRQGGEQYF. V gene TRBV7-2 combines with J gene TRBJ2-7; 9 positions agree with TRBD1. The CDR3 sequence is 13 residues long. Trimming cost V 2 bases and J 6 bases; bases outside gene matches: 2. CDR1 is SGHTA and CDR2 is FQGNSA in the germline V gene.

Worth noting for this clone: Its ends do not fully match the called genes, so a read error is possible. The chain recombines TRBV18 with TRBJ2-7, with TRBD2 matching over 7 bases. Per germline, CDR1 KGHSH and CDR2 LQKENI. The CDR3 runs to 13 residues. The CDR3 protein is CASSPAGAFEPYF. In DNA, the CDR3 is TGTGCCAGCTCACCAGCGGGAGCATTCGAGCCGTACTTC.

The chain recombines TRBV5-1 with TRBJ1-1; D uncertain. Germline values: CDR1 SGHRS, CDR2 YFSETQ. Trimming removed 9 bases from V and 1 base from J, with 16 bases in between. The CDR3 spans 14 residues. The CDR3 DNA sequence: TGCGCCACCGCTACCATGACGGGGAACACTGAAGCTTTCTTT. Amino acids: CATATMTGNTEAFF.

On this clone itself: A read error may produce the germline difference seen at one junction end. This sequence joins TRBV18 and TRBJ2-5, with D perhaps TRBD2 (6 bases). Per germline, CDR1 KGHSH and CDR2 LQKENI. This CDR3 is 14 amino acids long. CDR3 protein: CASSPPGRLETQYF. For the CDR3, the DNA is TGTGCCAGCTCCCCACCTGGGAGGCTGGAGACCCAGTACTTC.

The CDR3 DNA sequence: TGTGCCAGCAGCTCGGGACAGAAAGCGGGCGAGCAGTACTTC. Translating it yields CASSSGQKAGEQYF. The V gene is TRBV7-9, the J gene TRBJ2-7, with a weak D call TRBD1 (7 bases). The CDR3 contains 14 residues. Trimming shortened V by 4 bases and J by 6 bases, and 16 bases separated the two germline ends. Per germline, CDR1 SEHNR and CDR2 FQNEAQ (reference sequence).

This chain connects TRBV6-5 to TRBJ2-2; possibly TRBD1 for D (5 bases). Trimming pared 6 bases from V and 1 base from J, leaving 9 bases between. CDR1 MNHEY and CDR2 SVGAGI come from the germline V gene. The CDR3 sequence is 14 residues long. CDR3 nucleotide sequence: TGTGCCAGCAGATGGACACTGAACACCGGGGAGCTGTTTTTT. It codes for CASRWTLNTGELFF.

This sequence joins TRBV7-2 and TRBJ2-5; 7 nucleotides match TRBD1. Germline CDR1 SGHTA, CDR2 FQGNSA. J was trimmed by 2 bases and V by 5 bases; bases with no gene match: 8. The CDR3 has 15 residues. DNA of the CDR3: TGTGCCAGCAGCACCCGACAGGGCTGGCAAGAGACCCAGTACTTC. This codes for CASSTRQGWQETQYF.

The CDR3 DNA reads TGCGCCAGTTCTCTGGGGAGTCGCAATGAGCAGTTCTTC. Protein product: CASSLGSRNEQFF. This chain connects TRBV10-1 to TRBJ2-1; possibly TRBD2 for D (5 bases). CDR3 size: 13 residues. Looked up from germline, CDR1 is WNHNN and CDR2 is SYGVQD (reference sequence). Between the trimmed V and J ends, which lost 9 bases and 6 bases, there was a span of 15 bases.